This TCR beta chain was captured in a study of T cell responses to AZD1222 COVID-19 vaccine. The CDR3 runs 13 residues. The germline V and J ends were trimmed by 3 bases and 3 bases, with 8 bases remaining between them. In germline, CDR1 is SQVTM, CDR2 ANQGSEA. The table came from immunoSEQ multiplex PCR; TCRdb's copy has only in-frame clones and leaves some out. This sample has 92,000 or so clones, with 80% to 90% found just once. The V call is TRBV29-1, the J call TRBJ2-2, with D possibly matching TRBD2 (6 bases). Source: peripheral blood, taken on day 0 of AZD1222 vaccination. This sequence originates from an adult in good health. The CDR3: CSVEAGYTGELFF. The CDR3 DNA reads TGCAGCGTTGAGGCGGGGTACACCGGGGAGCTGTTTTTT.